This entry lists 23 T cell receptor beta chains sequenced from one sample in a study of human T cells and chemical hapten exposure. TCRdb itself ran the RACE reads through MiXCR, one entry per CDR3 protein. The sample holds 280,000 or so distinct CDR3 sequences; approximately 7.5% are singletons and the top ten take approximately 1.2%. Specified time point: pre-sensitization, week 0. Noted treatment: therapeutic diphenylcyclopropenone sensitization with weekly scalp DPC. The material sequenced was whole blood, taken in connection with sensitization to the hapten diphenylcyclopropenone (DPC). The origin of the receptors is a young man with alopecia areata. Some clones in this sample may be carry-over from other donors' samples.

This chain uses TRBV19 with TRBJ2-3, with TRBD1 as a possible D gene (6 bases). From germline, CDR1 is LNHDA and CDR2 SQIVND (reference sequence). Trimming took 4 bases from V and 5 from J, leaving 10 bases between them. This CDR3 is built from 13 residues. The CDR3 DNA reads as TGTGCCAGTAGTAATAGGGGGAGAGATACGCAGTATTTT. Protein sequence: CASSNRGRDTQYF.

The rearrangement joins TRBV6-1 to TRBJ2-4; D remains unclear. CDR3 length: 14 residues. V gave up 6 bases and J gave up 0 bases, with 9 bases separating them. Looked up from germline, CDR1 is MNHNS and CDR2 is SASEGT. CDR3 residues: CASSGDLAKNIQYF. The DNA of the CDR3 is TGTGCCAGCAGCGGCGATCTAGCCAAAAACATTCAGTACTTC.

This clonotype appeared many times. V and J are TRBV5-6 and TRBJ1-1; 8 positions agree with TRBD1. V was clipped by 5 bases and J by 11 bases; unmatched bases: 14. This CDR3 region has 14 residues. The germline gives CDR1 SGHDT, CDR2 YYEEEE. The CDR3 protein is CASRRVTGDVRAFF. The CDR3 coding sequence is TGTGCCAGCAGAAGAGTGACAGGGGACGTTCGGGCTTTCTTT.

This clonotype has ten or more counts. The rearrangement links TRBV24-1 to TRBJ1-5, with 10 positions matching TRBD1. Germline V CDR1 and CDR2: KGHDR, SFDVKD. The CDR3 is 13 residues long. The CDR3 nucleotides are TGTGCAACCGGGACAGGGGGCAATCAGCCCCAGCATTTT. Translating it yields CATGTGGNQPQHF.

The chain couples TRBV6-4 to TRBJ2-3; TRBD1 might be the D (5 bases). Trimming removed 5 bases from V and 5 bases from J, with 11 bases in between. CDR1 and CDR2 from the germline V gene are MRHNA and SNTAGT. CDR3 length equals 13 residues. The CDR3 DNA reads TGTGCCAGCAGTCAGGGCTGGAGAGATACGCAGTATTTT. It specifies CASSQGWRDTQYF.

This clonotype was observed a few times. The genes are TRBV2 and TRBJ1-1; maybe TRBD1 (6 bases). The CDR3 contains 13 residues. Germline V gene lookup returns CDR1 SNHLY and CDR2 FYNNEI. Deletions cut 7 bases from V and 0 bases from J, with 9 bases between. The CDR3 coding sequence is TGTGCCAGCAAGGGGGGGCTGAACACTGAAGCTTTCTTT. Residues: CASKGGLNTEAFF.

A few counts support this clonotype. The chain is built from TRBV12-3 or TRBV12-4 and TRBJ1-5; D call uncertain. This CDR3 is 16 amino acids long. Trimming removed 8 bases at V and 0 bases at J, with 17 bases between. CDR3 coding DNA: TGTGCCAGCTCGGCGGAGGCGTCTTATAGCAATCAGCCCCAGCATTTT. Amino acids: CASSAEASYSNQPQHF.

The gene calls are TRBV5-1 and TRBJ2-1; no definite D call. V gave up 1 base and J gave up 8 bases, with 10 bases separating them. Per the germline V gene, CDR1 is SGHRS and CDR2 is YFSETQ. The CDR3 sequence is 13 residues long. The DNA for the CDR3 is TGCGCCAGCAGCTTGCTTGGTTCCGATGAGCAGTTCTTC. Protein product: CASSLLGSDEQFF.

A few counts support this clonotype. V and J are TRBV11-3 and TRBJ2-3; D remains unclear. Per the germline V gene, CDR1 is SGHNT and CDR2 is YENEEA. V lost 0 bases and J lost 6, with 7 bases in between. The CDR3 is 13 residues long. Here the CDR3 DNA reads TGTGCCAGCAGCTTAGAGGACCGGGATACGCAGTATTTT. It codes for CASSLEDRDTQYF.

This clonotype was seen only a few times. V usage is TRBV28 and J usage is TRBJ2-7; D not resolved. The CDR3 covers 13 residues. CDR1 MDHEN and CDR2 SYDVKM come from the germline V gene. Trimming pared 6 bases from V and 6 bases from J, leaving 15 bases between. CDR3 sequence: CASSSGLWGEQYV. CDR3 DNA sequence: TGTGCCAGCAGCAGTGGGTTGTGGGGCGAGCAGTACGTC.

The V gene is TRBV2, the J gene TRBJ1-1, with D tentatively TRBD1 (5 bases). The ends were cut back, 2 bases at V and 1 base at J, with 11 bases in the middle. This CDR3 is 15 amino acids long. In germline, CDR1 is SNHLY, CDR2 FYNNEI. CDR3 nucleotide sequence: TGTGCCAGCAGTGAATTTAAGGGACGGAACACTGAAGCTTTCTTT. Encoded protein: CASSEFKGRNTEAFF.

This clonotype was found many times. V usage is TRBV29-1 and J usage is TRBJ1-1; no clear D gene. Trimming took off 4 bases at V and 0 bases at J, with 9 bases between the two ends. The CDR3 loop spans 13 amino acids. The germline gives CDR1 SQVTM, CDR2 ANQGSEA. The CDR3 region is CSVVGLMNTEAFF. CDR3 DNA sequence: TGCAGCGTTGTGGGCCTCATGAACACTGAAGCTTTCTTT.

In this sample, this clonotype turned up a few times. The chain links TRBV20-1 to TRBJ2-1; 8 positions agree with TRBD2. Per the germline V gene, CDR1 is DFQATT and CDR2 is SNEGSKA (reference sequence). The CDR3 covers 13 residues. V was pared by 3 bases and J by 4 bases, with 2 bases of the junction left unmatched. The CDR3 DNA reads TGCAGTGCTAGCGGGGGGGAATACAATGAGCAGTTCTTC. This sequence encodes CSASGGEYNEQFF.

In this sample, this clonotype turned up many times. This sequence joins TRBV4-3 and TRBJ1-6; 7 positions agree with TRBD1. CDR1 is LGHNA and CDR2 is YSLEER in the germline V gene. Germline trimming cut 3 bases from V and 4 bases from J; bases unmatched to any gene: 0. This CDR3 comprises 14 residues. The DNA for the CDR3 is TGCGCCAGCAGCCAGACAGGGTATAATTCACCCCTCCACTTT. This codes for CASSQTGYNSPLHF.

This clonotype has at least ten counts. The V and J genes are TRBV7-3 and TRBJ2-7; D is unresolved. V gave up 5 bases and J gave up 3 bases, with 14 bases separating them. The CDR3 covers 14 residues. CDR1 is SGHTA and CDR2 is FQGTGA in the germline V gene. CDR3 amino acids: CASSPGPGNYEQYF. The DNA for the CDR3 is TGTGCCAGCAGCCCAGGTCCCGGAAACTACGAGCAGTACTTC.

This clonotype was seen only a few times. The V and J genes are TRBV20-1 and TRBJ2-7; 10 positions agree with TRBD1. With V trimmed by 5 bases and J by 3 bases, 1 base remained unmatched. The germline V gene encodes CDR1 DFQATT and CDR2 SNEGSKA (reference sequence). The CDR3 covers 12 residues. CDR3 sequence (DNA): TGCAGTGCTGGGGACAGGGGCTACGAGCAGTACTTC. This sequence encodes CSAGDRGYEQYF.

This clonotype was seen only a few times. The V gene is TRBV11-2, the J gene TRBJ2-7; 11 bases are a match to TRBD1. Germline CDR1 reads SGHAT; CDR2 reads FQNNGV. The CDR3 has 14 amino acids. Losses at the gene ends were 6 bases for V and 7 bases for J; bases not matched to a gene: 8. The CDR3 here is CASSPDRGRREQYF. The DNA for the CDR3 is TGTGCCAGCAGTCCGGACAGGGGGCGTAGGGAGCAGTACTTC.

The chain couples TRBV4-3 to TRBJ2-1; D may be TRBD2 (7 bases). Trimming shortened V by 4 bases and J by 1 base, and 23 bases separated the two germline ends. This CDR3 is built from 19 residues. Germline CDR1 is LGHNA and CDR2 is YSLEER. The CDR3 nucleotides are TGCGCCAGCAGCCCGGGGGCCGCAGTGGGGGGAGGGTCCTACAATGAGCAGTTCTTC. It codes for CASSPGAAVGGGSYNEQFF.

Ten or more counts support this clonotype. The V gene is TRBV27, the J gene TRBJ1-5; D is perhaps TRBD1 (5 bases). V was clipped by 8 bases and J by 0 bases, with 14 bases between them. The CDR3 loop spans 15 amino acids. The germline CDR1 and CDR2 sequences are MNHEY and SMNVEV (reference sequence). The DNA for the CDR3 is TGTGCCAGCGGCGACGGGGCTTATAGCAATCAGCCCCAGCATTTT. Its protein is CASGDGAYSNQPQHF.

This chain uses TRBV20-1 with TRBJ2-7; the match to TRBD1 covers 8 bases. The J segment lost 2 bases and the V segment lost 6 bases, leaving 12 bases of the junction unmatched. The V gene's germline CDR1 is DFQATT and CDR2 SNEGSKA (reference sequence). This CDR3 is 15 amino acids long. CDR3 loop: CSADLTGDWTYEQYF. Here the CDR3 DNA reads TGCAGTGCCGACCTGACAGGGGACTGGACCTACGAGCAGTACTTC.

This clonotype has ten or more counts. The rearrangement links TRBV29-1 to TRBJ2-2; D not resolved. V dropped 5 bases and J dropped 0 bases, with 7 bases sitting between them. The CDR3 is made up of 13 amino acids. Germline-derived CDR1 and CDR2 are SQVTM and ANQGSEA. The CDR3 region has the DNA TGCAGCGTTCGAAGAACGAACACCGGGGAGCTGTTTTTT. It translates to CSVRRTNTGELFF.

The chain joins TRBV28 to TRBJ1-1; tentatively, D is TRBD1 (5 bases). V lost 2 bases and J 0 bases, leaving 10 bases between the germline ends. Germline V gives CDR1 MDHEN, CDR2 SYDVKM. The CDR3 spans 15 residues. The CDR3 loop is CASSLGGAMNTEAFF. In nucleotides, the CDR3 is TGTGCCAGCAGTTTAGGAGGGGCCATGAACACTGAAGCTTTCTTT.

This clonotype turned up a few times. This chain links TRBV6-2 or TRBV6-3 with TRBJ2-7, with TRBD1 matching over 7 bases. CDR1 MNHEY and CDR2 SVGEGT come from the germline V gene. Trimming at V came to 1 base and at J to 2 bases, leaving 2 bases not matched to a gene. The CDR3 runs 14 residues. CDR3 amino acids: CASSYLGGTYEQYF. The CDR3 nucleotides read TGTGCCAGCAGTTACTTAGGGGGCACCTACGAGCAGTACTTC.